This T cell receptor beta chain was documented in a study of OX40 agonist ivuxolimab in advanced cancers. Across the whole study: Every 2 weeks, patients got intravenous ivuxolimab at one of six dose levels (0.01-10 mg/kg).

Data came from immunoSEQ multiplex PCR; TCRdb stores just in-frame clones and leaves some out. The repertoire holds around 13,000 clones, with around 76% as singletons. After removal of 3 bases from V and 4 bases from J, the junction contained 8 bases not matched to a gene. CDR3 size: 16 residues. Germline V lookup: CDR1 SGHVS, CDR2 FQNEAQ. The gene calls are TRBV7-8 and TRBJ2-1; TRBD1 agrees at 8 bases. The receptor was isolated from an adult with an advanced solid tumor such as melanoma, head and neck, liver or kidney cancer. The specimen comprised CD4+ or CD8+ T cells sorted from blood, sampled in a trial of the OX40 agonist ivuxolimab. CDR3 bases: TGTGCCAGCAGCTTTGGCGGGGACAGGCGATACAATGAGCAGTTCTTC. This sequence encodes CASSFGGDRRYNEQFF.